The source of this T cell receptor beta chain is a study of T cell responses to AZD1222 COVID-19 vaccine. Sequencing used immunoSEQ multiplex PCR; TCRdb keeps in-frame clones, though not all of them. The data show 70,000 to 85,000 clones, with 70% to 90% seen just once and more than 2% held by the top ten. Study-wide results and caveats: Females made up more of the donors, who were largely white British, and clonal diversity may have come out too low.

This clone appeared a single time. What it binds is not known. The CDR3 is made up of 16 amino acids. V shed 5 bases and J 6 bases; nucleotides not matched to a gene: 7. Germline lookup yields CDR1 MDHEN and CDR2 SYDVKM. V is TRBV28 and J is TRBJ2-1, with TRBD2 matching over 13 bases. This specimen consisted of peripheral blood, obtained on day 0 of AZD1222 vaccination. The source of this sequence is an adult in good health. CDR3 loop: CASSEQGLAGSNEQFF. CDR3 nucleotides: TGTGCCAGCAGTGAACAGGGACTAGCGGGGTCCAATGAGCAGTTCTTC.